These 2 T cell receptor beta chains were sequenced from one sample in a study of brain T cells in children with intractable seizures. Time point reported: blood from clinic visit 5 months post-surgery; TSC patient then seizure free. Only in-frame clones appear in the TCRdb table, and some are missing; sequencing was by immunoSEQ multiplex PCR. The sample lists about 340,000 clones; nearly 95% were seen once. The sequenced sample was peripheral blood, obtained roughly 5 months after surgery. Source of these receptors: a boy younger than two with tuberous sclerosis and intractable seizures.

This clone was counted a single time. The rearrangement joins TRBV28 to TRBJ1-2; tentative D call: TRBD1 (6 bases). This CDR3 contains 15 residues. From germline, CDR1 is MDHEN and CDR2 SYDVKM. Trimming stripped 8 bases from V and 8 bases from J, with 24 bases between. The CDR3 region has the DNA TGTGCCAGCTCCCTTGGGGGGCGGGGATCGGAAGGCTACACCTTC. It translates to CASSLGGRGSEGYTF.

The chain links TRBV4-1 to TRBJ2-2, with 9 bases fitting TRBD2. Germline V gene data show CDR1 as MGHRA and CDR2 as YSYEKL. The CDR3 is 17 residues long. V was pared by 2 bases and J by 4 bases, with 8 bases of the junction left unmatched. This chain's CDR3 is CASSQYGLAGFTGELFF. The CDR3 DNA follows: TGCGCCAGCAGCCAATATGGGCTAGCGGGATTCACCGGGGAGCTGTTTTTT.